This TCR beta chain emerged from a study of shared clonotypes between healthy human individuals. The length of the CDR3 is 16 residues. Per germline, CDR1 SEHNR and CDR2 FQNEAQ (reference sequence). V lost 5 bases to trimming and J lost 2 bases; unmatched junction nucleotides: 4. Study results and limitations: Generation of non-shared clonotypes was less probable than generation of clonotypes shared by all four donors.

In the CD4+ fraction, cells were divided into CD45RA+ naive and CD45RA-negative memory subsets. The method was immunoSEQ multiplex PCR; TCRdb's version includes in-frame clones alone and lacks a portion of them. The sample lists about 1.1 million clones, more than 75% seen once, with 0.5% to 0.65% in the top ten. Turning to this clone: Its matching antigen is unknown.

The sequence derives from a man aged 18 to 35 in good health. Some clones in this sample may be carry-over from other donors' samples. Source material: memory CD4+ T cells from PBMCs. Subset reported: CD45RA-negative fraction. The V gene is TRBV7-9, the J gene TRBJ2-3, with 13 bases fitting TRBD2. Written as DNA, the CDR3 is TGTGCCAGCAGCGGCGGGACTAGCGGGGTCACAGATACGCAGTATTTT. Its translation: CASSGGTSGVTDTQYF. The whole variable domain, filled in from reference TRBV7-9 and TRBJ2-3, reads DTGVSQNPRHKITKRGQNVTFRCDPISEHNRLYWYRQTLGQGPEFLTYFQNEAQLEKSRLLSDRFSAERPKGSFSTLEIQRTEQGDSAMYLCASSGGTSGVTDTQYFGPGTRLTVL.